The entry below describes one T cell receptor beta chain. The data were obtained in a study of tumour-infiltrating T cells in Burkitt lymphoma. As for the study in general: Survival, overall and progression-free, tracked with productive clonality.

Germline-derived CDR1 and CDR2 are LNHDA and SQIVND (reference sequence). There are 18 residues in the CDR3. J gave up 4 bases and V 6 bases, and 16 bases lay outside the gene matches. The repertoire was sequenced with immunoSEQ multiplex PCR; TCRdb's copy has only in-frame clones and lacks some. The sample has 13,000 or so clones, 85% seen once; the top ten hold 1.3% to 1.5%. The sample was tumor tissue. This sequence was found in a human donor with diffuse large B-cell lymphoma. The rearrangement links TRBV19 to TRBJ2-3, with 10 bases fitting TRBD2. The CDR3 DNA sequence: TGTGCCAGTAGGGGGGGAGCGGGAGGGCCTTTTACTTCAGATACGCAGTATTTT. Its translation is CASRGGAGGPFTSDTQYF.